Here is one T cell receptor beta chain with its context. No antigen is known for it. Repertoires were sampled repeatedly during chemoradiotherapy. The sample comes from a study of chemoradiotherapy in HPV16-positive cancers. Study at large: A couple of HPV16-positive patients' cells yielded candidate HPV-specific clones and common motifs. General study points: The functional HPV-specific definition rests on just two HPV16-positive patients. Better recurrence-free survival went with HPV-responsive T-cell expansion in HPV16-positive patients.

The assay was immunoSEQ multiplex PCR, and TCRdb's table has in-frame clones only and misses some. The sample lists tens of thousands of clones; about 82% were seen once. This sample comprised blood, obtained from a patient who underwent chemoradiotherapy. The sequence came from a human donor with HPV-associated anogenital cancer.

CDR3 loop: CASSISAVQETQYF. The CDR3 nucleotides read TGTGCCAGTAGTATCTCGGCAGTCCAAGAGACCCAGTACTTC. The J gene is TRBJ2-5, the V gene TRBV19; no clear D gene. Germline CDR1 and CDR2: LNHDA and SQIVND (reference sequence). V was pared by 3 bases and J by 1 base, with 9 bases between. This CDR3 region has 14 residues.